The 26 T cell receptor beta chains listed next were all sequenced from one sample in a study of cytomegalovirus exposure and HLA in healthy donors. Amplification used 60 Vbeta primers and 13 Jbeta primers. Clones were read by immunoSEQ multiplex PCR, and TCRdb kept only the in-frame ones, dropping some. The sample lists approximately 190,000 clones, about three quarters occurring once. Source material: PBMCs. These receptors were collected from a woman in her 30s in good health and CMV-seropositive.

V usage is TRBV11-3 and J usage is TRBJ2-2; the match to TRBD1 covers 7 bases. This CDR3 is 16 amino acids long. From germline, CDR1 is SGHNT and CDR2 YENEEA. With 5 bases clipped from V and 0 bases from J, the junction kept 6 bases outside the gene matches. The CDR3 nucleotides read TGTGCCAGCAGCCTAAGGGACAGTCCGAACACCGGGGAGCTGTTTTTT. Residues: CASSLRDSPNTGELFF. Variable domain in full (rest from reference TRBV11-3 and TRBJ2-2): EAGVVQSPRYKIIEKKQPVAFWCNPISGHNTLYWYLQNLGQGPELLIRYENEEAVDDSQLPKDRFSAERLKGVDSTLKIQPAELGDSAVYLCASSLRDSPNTGELFFGEGSRLTVL.

The V call is TRBV18, the J call TRBJ2-7; 9 nucleotides agree with TRBD1. Germline CDR1 reads KGHSH; CDR2 reads LQKENI. CDR3 length: 14 amino acids. The junction had 3 bases not matched to a gene; V was cut back by 3 bases and J by 3 bases. Here the CDR3 DNA reads TGTGCCAGCTCACCCACGGGACAGGGCTACGAGCAGTACTTC. Protein sequence: CASSPTGQGYEQYF.

The J gene is TRBJ1-5, the V gene TRBV5-5; D may be TRBD1 (6 bases). CDR1 is SGHKS and CDR2 is YYEKEE in the germline V gene (reference sequence). The CDR3 loop spans 16 amino acids. V gave up 0 bases and J gave up 4 bases, with 14 bases separating them. The DNA for the CDR3 is TGTGCCAGCAGCTTGGTCGTGGGGGCGCGTAATCAGCCCCAGCATTTT. This encodes CASSLVVGARNQPQHF.

The V and J genes are TRBV19 and TRBJ2-2; 7 nucleotides agree with TRBD1. The J segment lost 1 base and the V segment lost 6 bases, leaving 8 bases of the junction unmatched. This CDR3 spans 16 amino acids. Germline assignment: CDR1 LNHDA and CDR2 SQIVND (reference sequence). CDR3 DNA sequence: TGTGCCAGTAGGACAGGGAATCGGATGAACACCGGGGAGCTGTTTTTT. Its protein product is CASRTGNRMNTGELFF.

This clone was seen only a few times. The gene calls are TRBV11-2 and TRBJ1-3; 7 bases agree with TRBD1. The CDR3 runs to 11 residues. V dropped 4 bases and J dropped 14; count of bases not matched to a gene: 5. In germline, CDR1 is SGHAT, CDR2 FQNNGV. CDR3 amino acids: CASSYLDRVYF. DNA for the CDR3: TGTGCCAGCAGCTACCTTGACAGGGTATATTTT.

The chain links TRBV2 to TRBJ2-7, with a tentative D call TRBD2 (6 bases). Trimming pared 4 bases from V and 6 bases from J, leaving 13 bases between. The CDR3 sequence is 13 residues long. Looked up from germline, CDR1 is SNHLY and CDR2 is FYNNEI. CDR3 in amino acids: CASSVSGVIEQYF. CDR3 nucleotides: TGTGCCAGCAGTGTTAGCGGCGTAATCGAGCAGTACTTC.

This clone appeared a few times. The chain's CDR3 is CASSVDFARVSAGELFF. The CDR3 DNA sequence: TGTGCCAGCAGCGTAGATTTTGCCAGGGTGTCCGCCGGGGAGCTGTTTTTT. V gene TRBV9 combines with J gene TRBJ2-2; TRBD1 might be the D (5 bases). The V end was cut by 0 bases, the J end by 6 bases, with 18 bases between. This CDR3 is 17 amino acids long. Per the germline V gene, CDR1 is SGDLS and CDR2 is YYNGEE.

This chain connects TRBV19 to TRBJ1-5, with TRBD1 identical over 8 bases. V lost 5 bases to trimming and J lost 9 bases; unmatched junction nucleotides: 12. The CDR3 spans 15 residues. Germline V CDR1 and CDR2: LNHDA, SQIVND (reference sequence). CDR3 residues: CASSPRQGALPPQHF. CDR3 sequence (DNA): TGTGCCAGTAGTCCCCGCCAGGGGGCTCTCCCGCCCCAGCATTTT.

This sequence joins TRBV2 and TRBJ1-5; D not certain. Trimming removed 9 bases at V and 0 bases at J, with 12 bases between. The CDR3 totals 14 residues. The V gene's germline CDR1 is SNHLY and CDR2 FYNNEI. The CDR3 loop is CASRQDYSNQPQHF. In nucleotides, the CDR3 is TGTGCCAGTCGACAAGACTATAGCAATCAGCCCCAGCATTTT.

This chain links TRBV9 with TRBJ1-2; TRBD1 aligns across 7 bases. This CDR3 spans 16 amino acids. CDR1 SGDLS and CDR2 YYNGEE come from the germline V gene. The trim removed 4 bases at V and 3 bases at J, leaving 12 bases unmatched. As DNA, the CDR3 is TGTGCCAGCAGCCCCAATACAGGGGCCACAGACTATGGCTACACCTTC. It encodes CASSPNTGATDYGYTF. Looking up the rest from reference TRBV9 and TRBJ1-2 gives the full variable domain: DSGVTQTPKHLITATGQRVTLRCSPRSGDLSVYWYQQSLDQGLQFLIQYYNGEERAKGNILERFSAQQFPDLHSELNLSSLELGDSALYFCASSPNTGATDYGYTFGSGTRLTVV.

This clone was counted a single time. The chain links TRBV7-9 to TRBJ2-5, with TRBD1 matching 9 bases. With 4 bases clipped from V and 3 bases from J, the junction kept 6 bases outside the gene matches. CDR3 length: 15 residues. CDR1 is SEHNR, CDR2 FQNEAQ, per germline (reference sequence). The CDR3 bases are TGTGCCAGCAGCTCCCCGGACAGGGGTGAAGAGACCCAGTACTTC. Protein product: CASSSPDRGEETQYF.

The chain employs TRBV9 and TRBJ1-2; 12 bases are a match to TRBD1. This CDR3 comprises 17 residues. Germline-derived CDR1 and CDR2 are SGDLS and YYNGEE. J lost 4 bases, V lost 3 bases, and 10 bases had no gene match. The CDR3 DNA follows: TGTGCCAGCAGCGAAACCGGGACAGGGGGCTATGGCTATGGCTACACCTTC. Translating gives CASSETGTGGYGYGYTF.

The chain couples TRBV27 to TRBJ2-5; 9 nucleotides agree with TRBD1. The CDR3 totals 16 residues. Trimming at V came to 6 bases and at J to 5 bases, leaving 13 bases not matched to a gene. Germline-derived CDR1 and CDR2 are MNHEY and SMNVEV (reference sequence). Here the CDR3 DNA reads TGTGCCAGCAGGGATAACCCACAGGGGGCATGGGAGACCCAGTACTTC. Translation gives CASRDNPQGAWETQYF.

The CDR3 DNA follows: TGTGCCAGCAGCTTAGGAGGACTCAATCAGCCCCAGCATTTT. Protein sequence: CASSLGGLNQPQHF. J is TRBJ1-5 and V is TRBV7-2; D not certain. CDR1 and CDR2 from the germline V gene are SGHTA and FQGNSA. Trimming left V 1 base short and J 3 bases short, with 7 bases between. The CDR3 is made up of 14 amino acids.

This clone showed up just once. This chain uses TRBV6-4 with TRBJ2-2, with D possibly matching TRBD1 (5 bases). The CDR3 extends over 14 amino acids. Trimming cost V 4 bases and J 1 base, with 7 bases left between them. Per the germline V gene, CDR1 is MRHNA and CDR2 is SNTAGT. This CDR3 reads CASSVQGNTGELFF. As DNA, the CDR3 is TGTGCCAGCAGTGTCCAGGGGAACACCGGGGAGCTGTTTTTT.

The chain links TRBV13 to TRBJ1-3; no clear D. Germline CDR1 is PRHDT and CDR2 is FYEKMQ (reference sequence). Trimming left V 3 bases short and J 0 bases short, with 6 bases between. CDR3 length: 14 amino acids. The CDR3 here is CASSFSGSGNTIYF. In DNA form, the CDR3 reads TGTGCCAGCAGCTTTTCAGGCTCTGGAAACACCATATATTTT.

This clone was seen only a few times. The chain links TRBV2 to TRBJ1-5; 7 bases are shared with TRBD1. The germline V gene encodes CDR1 SNHLY and CDR2 FYNNEI. The CDR3 contains 13 residues. J gave up 5 bases and V 6 bases, and 4 bases lay outside the gene matches. The CDR3 sequence is CASRPGGDQPQHF. The CDR3 nucleotides read TGTGCCAGCAGACCAGGGGGAGATCAGCCCCAGCATTTT.

The chain couples TRBV9 to TRBJ2-6, with 7 bases aligning to TRBD2. The germline V gene encodes CDR1 SGDLS and CDR2 YYNGEE. This CDR3 has 18 amino acids. With 0 bases clipped from V and 0 bases from J, the junction kept 6 bases outside the gene matches. The DNA for the CDR3 is TGTGCCAGCAGCGTAGGGGGGGGTGGAGTCTCTGGGGCCAACGTCCTGACTTTC. It is translated as CASSVGGGGVSGANVLTF. Full variable domain (remainder filled in from reference TRBV9 and TRBJ2-6): DSGVTQTPKHLITATGQRVTLRCSPRSGDLSVYWYQQSLDQGLQFLIQYYNGEERAKGNILERFSAQQFPDLHSELNLSSLELGDSALYFCASSVGGGGVSGANVLTFGAGSRLTVL.

The chain carries TRBV4-2 and TRBJ2-3; TRBD2 agrees at 7 bases. Germline assignment: CDR1 LGHNA and CDR2 YNFKEQ. The J segment lost 0 bases and the V segment lost 1 base, leaving 7 bases of the junction unmatched. This CDR3 has 17 amino acids. The CDR3 DNA reads TGTGCCAGCAGCCAAGGAACCGGGACTACTAGCACAGATACGCAGTATTTT. It codes for CASSQGTGTTSTDTQYF.

The table lists this clone with a count of one. The chain joins TRBV6-1 to TRBJ2-1; 12 nucleotides match TRBD2. Germline CDR1 reads MNHNS; CDR2 reads SASEGT. V trimming: 9 bases; J trimming: 5 bases; junction bases outside the gene matches: 8. The CDR3 spans 15 residues. The CDR3 loop reads CASTGGTSGHNEQFF. CDR3 bases: TGTGCCAGTACAGGAGGGACTAGCGGGCACAATGAGCAGTTCTTC.

The chain recombines TRBV19 with TRBJ1-5; 8 bases are shared with TRBD1. The CDR3 has 16 amino acids. Germline assignment: CDR1 LNHDA and CDR2 SQIVND (reference sequence). After removal of 8 bases from V and 0 bases from J, the junction contained 9 bases not matched to a gene. Here the CDR3 reads CASHDRGIYSNQPQHF. DNA for the CDR3: TGTGCCAGTCACGACAGGGGTATCTATAGCAATCAGCCCCAGCATTTT.

The V call is TRBV7-2, the J call TRBJ1-2; TRBD1 matches at 8 bases. V shed 2 bases, J shed 4 bases, and the junction held 9 bases outside the gene matches. The CDR3 sequence is 16 residues long. The V gene's germline CDR1 is SGHTA and CDR2 FQGNSA. The CDR3: CASSLTAGGAGYGYTF. CDR3 bases: TGTGCCAGCAGCTTAACAGCAGGGGGCGCCGGCTATGGCTACACCTTC.

With respect to this clone: A junction end diverges from the germline sequence, so it may reflect a read error. This chain joins TRBV10-3 and TRBJ2-1; 10 nucleotides agree with TRBD2. This CDR3 spans 12 amino acids. The germline gives CDR1 ENHRY, CDR2 SYGVKD. CDR3 sequence (DNA): TGTGCCATCAGTGAGAATTTTGGACTAGCGGTCTTC. As protein: CAISENFGLAVF.

This clone was picked up a small number of times. V and J are TRBV5-4 and TRBJ2-2; TRBD1 might be the D (6 bases). Per germline, CDR1 SGHNT and CDR2 YYREEE (reference sequence). V lost 0 bases and J lost 5, with 11 bases in between. This CDR3 region has 15 residues. The CDR3 DNA is TGTGCCAGCAGCTTGGAGGGCAGGGGTACCGGGGAGCTGTTTTTT. Encoded protein: CASSLEGRGTGELFF.

This chain links TRBV9 with TRBJ2-3; 7 positions match TRBD2. From germline, CDR1 is SGDLS and CDR2 YYNGEE. V lost 2 bases, J lost 3 bases, and 3 bases stayed unmatched. CDR3 length equals 14 residues. CDR3 sequence: CASSVGGVTDTQYF. CDR3 sequence (DNA): TGTGCCAGCAGCGTGGGGGGGGTTACAGATACGCAGTATTTT.

The CDR3 DNA reads TGCGCCAGCAGCTTACAGGACTATCGGCAAGATACGCAGTATTTT. Its protein product is CASSLQDYRQDTQYF. This sequence joins TRBV5-1 and TRBJ2-3; tentative D call: TRBD2 (6 bases). The CDR3 covers 15 residues. The V gene's germline CDR1 is SGHRS and CDR2 YFSETQ. Trimming cost V 2 bases and J 5 bases, with 15 bases left between them.